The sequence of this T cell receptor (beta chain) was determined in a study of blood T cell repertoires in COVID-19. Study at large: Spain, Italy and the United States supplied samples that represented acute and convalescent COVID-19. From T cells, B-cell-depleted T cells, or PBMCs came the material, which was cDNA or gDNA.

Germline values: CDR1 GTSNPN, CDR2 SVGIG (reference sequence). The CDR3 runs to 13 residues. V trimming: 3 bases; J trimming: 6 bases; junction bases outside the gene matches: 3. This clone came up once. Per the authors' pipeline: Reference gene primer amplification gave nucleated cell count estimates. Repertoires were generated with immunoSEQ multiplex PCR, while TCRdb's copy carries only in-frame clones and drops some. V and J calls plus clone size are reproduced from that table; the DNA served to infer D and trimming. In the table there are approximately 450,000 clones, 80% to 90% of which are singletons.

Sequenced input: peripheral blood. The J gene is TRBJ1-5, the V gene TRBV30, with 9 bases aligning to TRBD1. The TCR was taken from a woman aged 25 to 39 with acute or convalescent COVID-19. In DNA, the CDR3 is TGTGCCTGGAGAACAGGGGGCGGTCAGCCCCAGCATTTT. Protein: CAWRTGGGQPQHF.